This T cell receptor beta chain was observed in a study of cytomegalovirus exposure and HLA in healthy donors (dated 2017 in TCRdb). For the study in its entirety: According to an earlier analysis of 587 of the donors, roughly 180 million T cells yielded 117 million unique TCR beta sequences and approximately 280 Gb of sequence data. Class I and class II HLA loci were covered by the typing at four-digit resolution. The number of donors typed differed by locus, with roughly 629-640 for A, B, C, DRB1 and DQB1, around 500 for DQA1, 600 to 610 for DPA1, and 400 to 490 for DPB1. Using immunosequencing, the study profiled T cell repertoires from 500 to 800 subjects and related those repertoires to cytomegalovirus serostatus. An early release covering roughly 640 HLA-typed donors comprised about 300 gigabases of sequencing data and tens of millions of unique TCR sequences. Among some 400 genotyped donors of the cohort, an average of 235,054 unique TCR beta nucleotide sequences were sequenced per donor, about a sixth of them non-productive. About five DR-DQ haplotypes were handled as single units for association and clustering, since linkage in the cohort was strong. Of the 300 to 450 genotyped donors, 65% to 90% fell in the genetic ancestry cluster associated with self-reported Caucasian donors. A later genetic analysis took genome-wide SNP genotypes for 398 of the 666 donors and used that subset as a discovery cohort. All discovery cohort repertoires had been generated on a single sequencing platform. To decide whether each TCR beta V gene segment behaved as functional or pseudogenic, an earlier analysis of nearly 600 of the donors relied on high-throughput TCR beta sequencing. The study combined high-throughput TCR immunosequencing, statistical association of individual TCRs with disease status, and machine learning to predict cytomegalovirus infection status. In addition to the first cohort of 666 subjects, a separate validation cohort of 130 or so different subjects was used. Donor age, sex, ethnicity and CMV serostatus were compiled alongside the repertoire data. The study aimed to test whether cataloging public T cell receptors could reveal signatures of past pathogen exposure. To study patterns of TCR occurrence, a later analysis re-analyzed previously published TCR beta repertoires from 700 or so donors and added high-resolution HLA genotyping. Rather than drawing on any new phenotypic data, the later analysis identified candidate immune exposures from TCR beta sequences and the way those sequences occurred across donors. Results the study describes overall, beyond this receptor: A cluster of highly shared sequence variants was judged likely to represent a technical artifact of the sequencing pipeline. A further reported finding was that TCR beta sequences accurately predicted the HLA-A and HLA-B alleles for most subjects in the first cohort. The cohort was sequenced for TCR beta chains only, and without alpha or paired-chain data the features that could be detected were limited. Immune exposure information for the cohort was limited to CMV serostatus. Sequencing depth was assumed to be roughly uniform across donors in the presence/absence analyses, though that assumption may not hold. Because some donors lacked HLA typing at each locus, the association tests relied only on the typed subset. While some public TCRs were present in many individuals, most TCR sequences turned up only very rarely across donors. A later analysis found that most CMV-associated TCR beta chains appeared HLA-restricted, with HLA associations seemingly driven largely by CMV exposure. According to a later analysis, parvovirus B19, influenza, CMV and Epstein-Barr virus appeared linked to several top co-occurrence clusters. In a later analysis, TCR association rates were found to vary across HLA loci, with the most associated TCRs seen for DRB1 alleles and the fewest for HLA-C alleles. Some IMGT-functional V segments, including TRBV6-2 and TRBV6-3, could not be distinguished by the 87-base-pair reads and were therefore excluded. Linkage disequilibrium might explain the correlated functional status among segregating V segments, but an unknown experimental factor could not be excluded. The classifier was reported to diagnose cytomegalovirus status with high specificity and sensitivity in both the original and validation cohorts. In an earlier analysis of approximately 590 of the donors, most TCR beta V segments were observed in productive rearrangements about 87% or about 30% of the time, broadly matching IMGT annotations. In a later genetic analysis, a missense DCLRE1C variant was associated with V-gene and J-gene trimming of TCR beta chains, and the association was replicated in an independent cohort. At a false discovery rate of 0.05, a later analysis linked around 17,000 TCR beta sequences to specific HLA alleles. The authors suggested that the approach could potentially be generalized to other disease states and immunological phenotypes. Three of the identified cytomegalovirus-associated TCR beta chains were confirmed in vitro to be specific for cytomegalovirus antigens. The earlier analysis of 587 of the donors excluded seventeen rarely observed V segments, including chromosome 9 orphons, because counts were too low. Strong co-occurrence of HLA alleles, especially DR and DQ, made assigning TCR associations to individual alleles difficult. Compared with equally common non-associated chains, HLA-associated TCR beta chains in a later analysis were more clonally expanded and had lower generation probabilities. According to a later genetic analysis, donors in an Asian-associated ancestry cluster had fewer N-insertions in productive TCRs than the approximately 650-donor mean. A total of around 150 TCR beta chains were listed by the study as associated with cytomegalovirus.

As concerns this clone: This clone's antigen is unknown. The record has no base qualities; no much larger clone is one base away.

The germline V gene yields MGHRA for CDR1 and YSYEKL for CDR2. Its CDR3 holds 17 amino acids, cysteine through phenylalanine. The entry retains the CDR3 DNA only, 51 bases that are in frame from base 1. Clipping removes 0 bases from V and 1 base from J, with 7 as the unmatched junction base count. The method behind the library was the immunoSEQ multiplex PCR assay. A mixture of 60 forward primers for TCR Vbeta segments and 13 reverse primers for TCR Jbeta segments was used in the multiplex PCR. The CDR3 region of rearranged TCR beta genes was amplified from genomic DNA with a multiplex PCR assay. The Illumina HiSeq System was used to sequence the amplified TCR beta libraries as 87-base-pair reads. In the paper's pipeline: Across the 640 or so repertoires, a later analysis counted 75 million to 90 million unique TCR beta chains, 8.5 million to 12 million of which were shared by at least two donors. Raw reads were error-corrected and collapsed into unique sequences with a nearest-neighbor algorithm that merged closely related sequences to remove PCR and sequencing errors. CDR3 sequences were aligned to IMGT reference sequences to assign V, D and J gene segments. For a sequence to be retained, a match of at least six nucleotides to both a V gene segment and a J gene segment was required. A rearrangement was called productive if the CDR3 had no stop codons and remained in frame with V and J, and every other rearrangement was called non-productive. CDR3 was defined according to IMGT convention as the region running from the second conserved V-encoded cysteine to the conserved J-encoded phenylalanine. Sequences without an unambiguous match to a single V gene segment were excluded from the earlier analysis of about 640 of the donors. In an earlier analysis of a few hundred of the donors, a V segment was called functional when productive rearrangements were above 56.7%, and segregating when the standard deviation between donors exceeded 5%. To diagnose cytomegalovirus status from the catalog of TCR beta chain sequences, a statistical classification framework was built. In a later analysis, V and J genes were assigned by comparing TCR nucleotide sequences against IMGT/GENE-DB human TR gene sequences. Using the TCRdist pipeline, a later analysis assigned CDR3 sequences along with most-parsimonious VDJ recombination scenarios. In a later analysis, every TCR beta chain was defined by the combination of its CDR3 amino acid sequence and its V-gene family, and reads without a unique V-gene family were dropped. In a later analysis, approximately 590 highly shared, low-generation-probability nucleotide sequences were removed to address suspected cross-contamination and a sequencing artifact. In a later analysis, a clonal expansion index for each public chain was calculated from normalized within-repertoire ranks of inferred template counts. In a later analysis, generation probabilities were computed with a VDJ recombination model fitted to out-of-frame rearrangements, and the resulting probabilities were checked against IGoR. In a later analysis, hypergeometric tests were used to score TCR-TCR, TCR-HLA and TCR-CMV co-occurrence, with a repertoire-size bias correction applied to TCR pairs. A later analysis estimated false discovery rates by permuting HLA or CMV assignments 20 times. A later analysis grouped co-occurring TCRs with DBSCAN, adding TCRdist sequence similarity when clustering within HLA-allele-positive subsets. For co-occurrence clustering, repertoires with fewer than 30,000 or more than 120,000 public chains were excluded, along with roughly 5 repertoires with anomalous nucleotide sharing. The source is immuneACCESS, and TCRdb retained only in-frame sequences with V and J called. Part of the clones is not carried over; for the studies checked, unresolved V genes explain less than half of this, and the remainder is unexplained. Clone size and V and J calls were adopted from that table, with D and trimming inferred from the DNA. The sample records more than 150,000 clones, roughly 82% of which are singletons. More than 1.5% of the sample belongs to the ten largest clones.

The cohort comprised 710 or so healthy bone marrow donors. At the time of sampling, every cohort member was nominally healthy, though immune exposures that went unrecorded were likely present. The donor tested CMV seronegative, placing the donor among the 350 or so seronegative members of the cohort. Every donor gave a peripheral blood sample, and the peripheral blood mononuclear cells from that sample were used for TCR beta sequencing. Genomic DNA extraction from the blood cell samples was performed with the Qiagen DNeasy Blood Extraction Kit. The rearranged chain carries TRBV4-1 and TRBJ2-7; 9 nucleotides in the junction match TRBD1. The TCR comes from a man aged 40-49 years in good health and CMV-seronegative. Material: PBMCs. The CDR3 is CASSQESQTGGSYEQYF. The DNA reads TGCGCCAGCAGCCAAGAGTCTCAGACAGGGGGGTCCTACGAGCAGTACTTC.